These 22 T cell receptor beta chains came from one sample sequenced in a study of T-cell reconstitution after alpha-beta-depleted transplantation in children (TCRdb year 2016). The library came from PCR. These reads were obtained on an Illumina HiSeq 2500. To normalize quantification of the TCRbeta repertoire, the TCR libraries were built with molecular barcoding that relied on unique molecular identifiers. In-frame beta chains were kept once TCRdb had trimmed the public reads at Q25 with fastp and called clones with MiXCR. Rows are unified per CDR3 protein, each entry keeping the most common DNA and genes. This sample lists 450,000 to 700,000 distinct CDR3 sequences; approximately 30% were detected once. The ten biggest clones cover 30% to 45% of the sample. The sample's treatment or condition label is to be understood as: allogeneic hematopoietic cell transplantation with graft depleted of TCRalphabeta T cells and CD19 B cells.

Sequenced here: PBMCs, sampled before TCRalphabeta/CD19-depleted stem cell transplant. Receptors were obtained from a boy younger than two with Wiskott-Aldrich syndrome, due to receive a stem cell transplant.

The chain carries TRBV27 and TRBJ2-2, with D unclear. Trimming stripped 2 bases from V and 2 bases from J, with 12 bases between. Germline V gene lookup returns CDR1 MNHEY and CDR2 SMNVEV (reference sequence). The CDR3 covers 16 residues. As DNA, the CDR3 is TGTGCCAGCAGTTTACCCGGACCCCTCAACACCGGGGAGCTGTTTTTT. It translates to CASSLPGPLNTGELFF.

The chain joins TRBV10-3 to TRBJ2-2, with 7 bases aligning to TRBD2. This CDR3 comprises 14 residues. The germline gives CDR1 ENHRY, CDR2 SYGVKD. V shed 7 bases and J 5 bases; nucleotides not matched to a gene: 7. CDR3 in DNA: TGTGCCATCACCAGCAGCGGGGAGACCGGGGAGCTGTTTTTT. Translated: CAITSSGETGELFF.

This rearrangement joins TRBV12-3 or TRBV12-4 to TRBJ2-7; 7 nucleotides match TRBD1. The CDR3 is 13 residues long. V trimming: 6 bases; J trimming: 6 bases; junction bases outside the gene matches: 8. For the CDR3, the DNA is TGTGCCAGCAGCCCACAAACAGGGGTCGAGCAGTACTTC. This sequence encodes CASSPQTGVEQYF.

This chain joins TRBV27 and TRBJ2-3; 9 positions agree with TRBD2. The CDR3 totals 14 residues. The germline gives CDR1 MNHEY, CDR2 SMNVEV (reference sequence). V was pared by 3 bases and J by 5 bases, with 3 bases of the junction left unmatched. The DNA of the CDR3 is TGTGCCAGCAGTTTTGGGCGGGAGGGAGATACGCAGTATTTT. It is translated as CASSFGREGDTQYF.

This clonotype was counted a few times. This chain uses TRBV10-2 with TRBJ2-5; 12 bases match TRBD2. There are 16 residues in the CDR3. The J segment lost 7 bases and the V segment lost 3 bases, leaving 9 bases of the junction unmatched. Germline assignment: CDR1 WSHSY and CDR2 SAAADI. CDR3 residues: CASSDTGLAGWGTQYF. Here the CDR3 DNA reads TGCGCCAGCAGTGATACTGGACTAGCGGGATGGGGGACCCAGTACTTC.

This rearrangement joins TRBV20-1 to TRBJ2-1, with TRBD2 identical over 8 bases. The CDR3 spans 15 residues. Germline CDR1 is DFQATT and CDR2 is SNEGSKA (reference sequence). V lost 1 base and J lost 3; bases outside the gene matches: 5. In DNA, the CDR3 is TGCAGTGCTAGAGCGGGTAGCGGGAACTACAATGAGCAGTTCTTC. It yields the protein CSARAGSGNYNEQFF.

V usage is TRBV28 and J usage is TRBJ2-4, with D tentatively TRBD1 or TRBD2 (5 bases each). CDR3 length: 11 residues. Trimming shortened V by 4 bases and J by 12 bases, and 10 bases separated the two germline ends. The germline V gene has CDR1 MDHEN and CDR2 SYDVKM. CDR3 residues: CASSWTGRQYF. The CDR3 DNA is TGTGCCAGCAGTTGGACGGGGCGTCAGTACTTC.

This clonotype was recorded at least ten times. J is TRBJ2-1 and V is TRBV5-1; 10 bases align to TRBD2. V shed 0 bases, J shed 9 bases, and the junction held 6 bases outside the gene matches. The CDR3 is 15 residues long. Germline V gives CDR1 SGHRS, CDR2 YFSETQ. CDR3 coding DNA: TGCGCCAGCAGCTTGGTAGCGGGAGGATATGGTGAGCAGTTCTTC. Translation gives CASSLVAGGYGEQFF.

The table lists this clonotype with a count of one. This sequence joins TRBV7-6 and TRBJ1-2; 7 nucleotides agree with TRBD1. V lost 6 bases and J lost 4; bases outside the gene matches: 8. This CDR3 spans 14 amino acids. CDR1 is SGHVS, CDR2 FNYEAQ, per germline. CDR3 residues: CASSQGGRPYGYTF. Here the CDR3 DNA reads TGTGCCAGCAGTCAGGGGGGGCGCCCCTATGGCTACACCTTC.

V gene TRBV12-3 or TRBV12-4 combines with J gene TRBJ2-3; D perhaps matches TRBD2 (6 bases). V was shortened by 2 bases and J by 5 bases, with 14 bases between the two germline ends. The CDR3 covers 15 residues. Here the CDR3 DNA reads TGTGCCAGCAGTTTATTTGCGGGGCGGGGAGATACGCAGTATTTT. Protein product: CASSLFAGRGDTQYF.

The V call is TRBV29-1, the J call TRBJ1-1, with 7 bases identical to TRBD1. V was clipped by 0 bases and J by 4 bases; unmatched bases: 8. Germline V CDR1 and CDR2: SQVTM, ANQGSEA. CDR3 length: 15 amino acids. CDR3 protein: CSVEDPRGLVTEAFF. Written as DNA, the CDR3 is TGCAGCGTTGAAGATCCGAGGGGGCTGGTCACTGAAGCTTTCTTT.

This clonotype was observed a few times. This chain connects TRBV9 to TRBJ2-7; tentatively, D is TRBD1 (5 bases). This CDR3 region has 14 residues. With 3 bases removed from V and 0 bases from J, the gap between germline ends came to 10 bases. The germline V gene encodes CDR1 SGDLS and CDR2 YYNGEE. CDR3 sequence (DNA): TGTGCCAGCAGCGCCCAGGGTTCCTCCTACGAGCAGTACTTC. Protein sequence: CASSAQGSSYEQYF.

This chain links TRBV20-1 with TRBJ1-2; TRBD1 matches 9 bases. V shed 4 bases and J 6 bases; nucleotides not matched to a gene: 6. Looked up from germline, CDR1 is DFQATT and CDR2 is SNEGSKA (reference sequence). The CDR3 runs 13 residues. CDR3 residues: CSAKKRTGDGYTF. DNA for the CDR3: TGCAGTGCTAAAAAGAGGACAGGGGATGGCTACACCTTC.

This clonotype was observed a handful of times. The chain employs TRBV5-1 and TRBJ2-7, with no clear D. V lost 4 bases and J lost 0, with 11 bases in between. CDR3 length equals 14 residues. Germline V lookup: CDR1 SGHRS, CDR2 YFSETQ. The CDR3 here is CASSHLPSSYEQYF. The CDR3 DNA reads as TGCGCCAGCAGCCATCTACCGAGCTCCTACGAGCAGTACTTC.

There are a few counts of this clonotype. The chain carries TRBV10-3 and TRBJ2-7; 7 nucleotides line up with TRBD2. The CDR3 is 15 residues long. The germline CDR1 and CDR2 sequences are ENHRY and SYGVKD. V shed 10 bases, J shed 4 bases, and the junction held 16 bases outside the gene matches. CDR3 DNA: TGTGCCACCCAGACAAGTGGGAGGGCCTTATACGAGCAGTACTTC. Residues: CATQTSGRALYEQYF.

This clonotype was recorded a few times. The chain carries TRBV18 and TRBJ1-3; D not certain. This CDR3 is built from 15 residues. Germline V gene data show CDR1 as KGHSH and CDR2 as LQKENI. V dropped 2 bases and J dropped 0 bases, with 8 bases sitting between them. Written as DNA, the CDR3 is TGTGCCAGCTCACCAAAGCTTTTCTCTGGAAACACCATATATTTT. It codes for CASSPKLFSGNTIYF.

The CDR3 spells CSVSGLAGERDQYF. CDR3 bases: TGCAGCGTTTCGGGACTAGCGGGAGAGAGGGACCAGTACTTC. The chain couples TRBV29-1 to TRBJ2-5; TRBD2 aligns across 14 bases. Germline-derived CDR1 and CDR2 are SQVTM and ANQGSEA. Unmatched junction bases numbered 9, after V lost 5 bases and J lost 10 bases. CDR3 length equals 14 residues.

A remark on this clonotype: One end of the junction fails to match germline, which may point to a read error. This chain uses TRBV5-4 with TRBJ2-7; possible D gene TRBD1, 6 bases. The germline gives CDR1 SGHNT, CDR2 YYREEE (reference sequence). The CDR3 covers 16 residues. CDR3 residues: CASRSDPGTISYDQYF. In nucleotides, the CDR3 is TGTGCCAGCAGATCAGATCCGGGGACAATCTCCTACGACCAGTACTTC. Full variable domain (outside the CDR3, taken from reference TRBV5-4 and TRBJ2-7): ETGVTQSPTHLIKTRGQQVTLRCSSQSGHNTVSWYQQALGQGPQFIFQYYREEENGRGNFPPRFSGLQFPNYSSELNVNALELDDSALYLCASRSDPGTISYDQYFGPGTRLTVT.

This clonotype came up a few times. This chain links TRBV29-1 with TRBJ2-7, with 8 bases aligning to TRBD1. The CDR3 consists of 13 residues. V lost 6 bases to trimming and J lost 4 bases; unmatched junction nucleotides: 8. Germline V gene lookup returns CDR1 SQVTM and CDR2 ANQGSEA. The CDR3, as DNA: TGCAGCGTAGAGACAGGGGTATTGTACGAGCAGTACTTC. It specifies CSVETGVLYEQYF.

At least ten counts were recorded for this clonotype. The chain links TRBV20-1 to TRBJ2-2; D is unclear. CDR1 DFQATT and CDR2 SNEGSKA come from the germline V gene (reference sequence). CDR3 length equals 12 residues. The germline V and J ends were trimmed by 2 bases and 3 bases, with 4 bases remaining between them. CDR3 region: CSARLDTGELFF. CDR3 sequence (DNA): TGCAGTGCTAGACTCGACACCGGGGAGCTGTTTTTT.

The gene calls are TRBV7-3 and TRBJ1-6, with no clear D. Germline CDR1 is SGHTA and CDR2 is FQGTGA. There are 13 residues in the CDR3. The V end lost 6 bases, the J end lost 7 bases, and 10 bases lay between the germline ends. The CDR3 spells CASSRDRNSPLHF. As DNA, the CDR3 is TGTGCCAGCAGTCGTGACCGAAATTCACCCCTCCACTTT.

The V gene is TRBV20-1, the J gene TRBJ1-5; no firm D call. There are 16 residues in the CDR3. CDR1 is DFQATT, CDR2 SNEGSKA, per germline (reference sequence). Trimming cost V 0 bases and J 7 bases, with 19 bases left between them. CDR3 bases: TGCAGTGCTAGAGATCCGGACGGTGGTGACGCCCAGCCCCAGCATTTT. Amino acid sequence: CSARDPDGGDAQPQHF.